This T cell receptor (beta chain) was recovered during a study of cytomegalovirus exposure and HLA in healthy donors. The study, taken as a whole, reports: The authors enumerated 150 to 200 TCR beta chains as linked to cytomegalovirus.

A remark on this clone: No antigen is known for it.

The PCR had 60 Vbeta and 13 Jbeta primers. Clones were read by immunoSEQ multiplex PCR, and TCRdb kept only the in-frame ones, dropping some. The table records 150,000 to 200,000 clones, over 75% of them present only once. Trimming took off 4 bases at V and 6 bases at J, with 7 bases between the two ends. Germline CDR1 and CDR2: SGHAT and FQNNGV. The CDR3 length is 11 residues. Nominally healthy donors provided the samples, though records likely missed some immune exposures. Material for sequencing was PBMCs. The J gene is TRBJ2-7, the V gene TRBV11-2, with D perhaps matching TRBD2 (5 bases). The sequence derives from a man over 45 in good health and CMV-seronegative. CDR3 protein: CASSSAGEQYF. DNA for the CDR3: TGTGCCAGCAGCTCCGCGGGCGAGCAGTACTTC. Based on the CDR3 plus reference TRBV11-2 and TRBJ2-7, the full variable domain is EAGVAQSPRYKIIEKRQSVAFWCNPISGHATLYWYQQILGQGPKLLIQFQNNGVVDDSQLPKDRFSAERLKGVDSTLKIQPAKLEDSAVYLCASSSAGEQYFGPGTRLTVT.